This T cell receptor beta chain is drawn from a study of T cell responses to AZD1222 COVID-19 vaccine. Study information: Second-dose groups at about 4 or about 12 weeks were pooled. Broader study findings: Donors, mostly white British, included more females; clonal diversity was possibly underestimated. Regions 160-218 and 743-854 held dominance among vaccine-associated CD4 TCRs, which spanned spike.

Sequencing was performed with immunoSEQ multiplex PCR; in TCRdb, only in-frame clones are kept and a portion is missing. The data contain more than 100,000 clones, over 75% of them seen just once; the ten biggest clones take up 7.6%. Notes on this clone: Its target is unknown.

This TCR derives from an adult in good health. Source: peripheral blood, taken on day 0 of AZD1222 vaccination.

The CDR3 nucleotides are TGTGCCAGCAGCCAGCAGGCTCGGGAGACCCAGTACTTC. This encodes CASSQQARETQYF. The V gene is TRBV3-1 (or the pseudogene TRBV3-2), the J gene TRBJ2-5; D is uncertain. Trimming took off 3 bases at V and 5 bases at J, with 10 bases between the two ends. CDR1 LGHDT and CDR2 YNNKEL come from the germline V gene (reference sequence). The CDR3 extends over 13 amino acids.